What follows are 3 T cell receptor beta chains derived from one specimen sequenced in a study of molecular identifiers for immune sequencing clone quantification. TCRdb re-derived calls from the PCR reads in MiXCR, one entry per CDR3 protein. The repertoire holds some 93,000 distinct CDR3 sequences, with around 20% as singletons. Sequenced input: naive CD8+ T cells from blood, with Jurkat cell RNA spiked in. Subset given: FACS-sorted CD8+CD4-CCR7+CD45RA+ naive T cells. The receptors here all came from a human donor in good health. Some libraries in this study had Jurkat cell RNA spiked in.

Turning to this clonotype: A much more abundant neighbour one base away suggests this may be a read error. The rearrangement uses TRBV6-2 or TRBV6-3 and TRBJ2-7, with unresolved D. This CDR3 is 16 amino acids long. The germline V gene has CDR1 MNHEY and CDR2 SVGEGT. In nucleotides, the CDR3 is TGTGGCAGCAGTTACTCGAGGCTCCGAGGCTCCTACGAGCAGTACTTC. Amino acids: CGSSYSRLRGSYEQYF.

Concerning this clonotype itself: This may arise from a read error, as a much more abundant clone is one base away. This sequence joins TRBV4-3 and TRBJ2-7; D possibly corresponds to TRBD2 (6 bases). The CDR3 runs to 15 residues. Germline CDR1 LGHNA, CDR2 YSLEER. In DNA form, the CDR3 reads TGCGCCAGCAGCCAAGGGCTAGCGAGGAACTACGAGCAGAACTTC. Protein: CASSQGLARNYEQNF.

For this clonotype: The conserved phenylalanine or tryptophan normally closing the CDR3 is absent here, so this likely arose from a read error. The chain has TRBV7-9 and TRBJ2-1; the match to TRBD1 covers 8 bases. The CDR3 length is 14 residues. V dropped 5 bases and J dropped 10; count of bases not matched to a gene: 10. Germline V gene sequence: CDR1 SEHNR, CDR2 FQNEAQ (reference sequence). As DNA, the CDR3 is TGTGCCAGCAGCACCGGACAGGGTGGTTGGGAGCAGTTCCTC. This gives the protein CASSTGQGGWEQFL.